This record concerns one T cell receptor (beta chain) sequence. The target antigen is unknown. These data belong to a study of cytomegalovirus exposure and HLA in healthy donors. The CDR3 runs to 16 residues. Germline V gene sequence: CDR1 SGHVS, CDR2 FNYEAQ. V gave up 5 bases and J gave up 3 bases, with 19 bases separating them. Notes on the study in general: TCR beta sequences numbering 15,000 to 20,000 were associated with HLA alleles at 0.05 false discovery rate in a later analysis.

60 Vbeta and 13 Jbeta primers were used in PCR. Measured with immunoSEQ multiplex PCR; TCRdb has only the in-frame clones, and not every one. The sample lists fewer than 250,000 clones, roughly 83% occurring once. Specimen: PBMCs. The sequence was collected from a boy aged 2 to 10 in good health and CMV-seronegative. The chain recombines TRBV7-6 with TRBJ2-5; maybe TRBD2 (8 bases). CDR3 loop: CASSPGVSGTEETQYF. As DNA, the CDR3 is TGTGCCAGCAGCCCCGGGGTTAGCGGGACAGAAGAGACCCAGTACTTC. Filled out from reference TRBV7-6 and TRBJ2-5, the complete variable domain reads GAGVSQSPRYKVTKRGQDVALRCDPISGHVSLYWYRQALGQGPEFLTYFNYEAQQDKSGLPNDRFSAERPEGSISTLTIQRTEQRDSAMYRCASSPGVSGTEETQYFGPGTRLLVL.